Following are 25 T cell receptor beta chains from one sample sequenced in a study of blood T cell repertoires in COVID-19. Produced via immunoSEQ multiplex PCR; TCRdb's table is partial and in-frame only. The sample comprises about 140,000 clones, 85% to 90% of which are singletons, and 8% to 13% rests with the top ten. The sample consisted of peripheral blood. The receptors come from a woman older than 75 with acute or convalescent COVID-19.

The chain uses TRBV6-2 or TRBV6-3 and TRBJ1-5, with 8 bases fitting TRBD1. This CDR3 is built from 17 residues. Trimming removed 0 bases from V and 3 bases from J; junction bases left unmatched: 7. CDR1 and CDR2 from the germline V gene are MNHEY and SVGEGT. The CDR3 DNA reads as TGTGCCAGCAGTTACTCCAGGGGGCGCGGGAACAATCAGCCCCAGCATTTT. Translation: CASSYSRGRGNNQPQHF.

V gene TRBV30 combines with J gene TRBJ1-2, with 10 bases that match TRBD1. This CDR3 region has 14 residues. V lost 3 bases, J lost 5 bases, and 6 bases stayed unmatched. Germline V CDR1 and CDR2: GTSNPN, SVGIG (reference sequence). The chain's CDR3 is CAWRRGTGVYGYTF. In nucleotides, the CDR3 is TGTGCCTGGAGGCGCGGGACAGGGGTGTATGGCTACACCTTC. Complete variable domain (other parts from reference TRBV30 and TRBJ1-2): SQTIHQWPATLVQPVGSPLSLECTVEGTSNPNLYWYRQAAGRGLQLLFYSVGIGQISSEVPQNLSASRPQDRQFILSSKKLLLSDSGFYLCAWRRGTGVYGYTFGSGTRLTVV.

The J gene is TRBJ2-4, the V gene TRBV6-5, with D perhaps TRBD1 (6 bases). Germline V CDR1 and CDR2: MNHEY, SVGAGI. This CDR3 is built from 14 residues. V was cut by 5 bases and J by 4 bases, with 12 bases left in between. This CDR3 is CASSPPGQKNIQYF. The CDR3, as DNA: TGTGCCAGCAGTCCCCCCGGACAGAAAAACATTCAGTACTTC.

V gene TRBV15 combines with J gene TRBJ1-6, with 7 bases that match TRBD1. CDR3 length: 15 residues. Germline-derived CDR1 and CDR2 are LNHNV and YYDKDF (reference sequence). V dropped 3 bases and J dropped 9; count of bases not matched to a gene: 8. This CDR3 is CATSSEQGLGSPLHF. DNA of the CDR3: TGTGCCACCAGCAGCGAACAGGGGTTAGGTTCACCCCTCCACTTT.

V and J are TRBV19 and TRBJ1-5; D is ambiguous. Germline lookup yields CDR1 LNHDA and CDR2 SQIVND (reference sequence). The V end was cut by 2 bases, the J end by 7 bases, with 12 bases between. CDR3 size: 14 residues. CDR3 amino acids: CASSIPLRGQPQHF. In DNA form, the CDR3 reads TGTGCCAGTAGTATACCCTTAAGAGGGCAGCCCCAGCATTTT.

This clone was seen more than once but under ten times. V gene TRBV10-1 combines with J gene TRBJ2-7; 7 bases line up with TRBD1. Germline V gene lookup returns CDR1 WNHNN and CDR2 SYGVQD (reference sequence). This CDR3 spans 14 amino acids. V lost 7 bases, J lost 7 bases, and 13 bases stayed unmatched. DNA for the CDR3: TGCGCCAGCAATAAGAACCGGGACAGCGGAGAGCAGTACTTC. This encodes CASNKNRDSGEQYF.

This clone was seen only once. The chain employs TRBV3-1 (or the pseudogene TRBV3-2) and TRBJ2-1; D might be TRBD2 (6 bases). Germline loops: CDR1 LGHDT, CDR2 YNNKEL (reference sequence). This CDR3 is built from 14 residues. Trimming shortened V by 1 base and J by 6 bases, and 10 bases separated the two germline ends. The CDR3 sequence: CASSQAGGTNEQFF. The CDR3 DNA follows: TGTGCCAGCAGCCAAGCGGGCGGGACCAATGAGCAGTTCTTC.

The chain links TRBV11-1 to TRBJ2-1; 9 positions agree with TRBD2. With V trimmed by 4 bases and J by 3 bases, 7 bases remained unmatched. The V gene's germline CDR1 is SGHAT and CDR2 FQDESV (reference sequence). The CDR3 contains 16 residues. CDR3 sequence: CASSSKRGAYYNEQFF. The CDR3 DNA reads as TGTGCCAGCAGCTCTAAGCGGGGGGCCTACTACAATGAGCAGTTCTTC.

V and J are TRBV7-6 and TRBJ2-1; 7 positions match TRBD2. V dropped 7 bases and J dropped 1; count of bases not matched to a gene: 10. CDR1 SGHVS and CDR2 FNYEAQ come from the germline V gene. The CDR3 spans 16 residues. The CDR3 loop reads CASTLGGHGSYNEQFF. The CDR3 region has the DNA TGTGCCAGCACCTTGGGAGGGCACGGGTCCTACAATGAGCAGTTCTTC. The full variable domain, in which reference TRBV7-6 and TRBJ2-1 provide the parts outside the CDR3, is GAGVSQSPRYKVTKRGQDVALRCDPISGHVSLYWYRQALGQGPEFLTYFNYEAQQDKSGLPNDRFSAERPEGSISTLTIQRTEQRDSAMYRCASTLGGHGSYNEQFFGPGTRLTVL.

The J gene is TRBJ1-2, the V gene TRBV4-2; TRBD1 aligns across 9 bases. Germline V gene data show CDR1 as LGHNA and CDR2 as YNFKEQ. Germline trimming cut 0 bases from V and 5 bases from J; bases unmatched to any gene: 4. The CDR3 sequence is 15 residues long. The CDR3 spells CASSQETGTGYGYTF. The CDR3 DNA follows: TGTGCCAGCAGCCAAGAGACCGGGACAGGGTATGGCTACACCTTC.

The J gene is TRBJ2-5, the V gene TRBV6-2 or TRBV6-3; a weak D match, TRBD1 (6 bases). V shed 5 bases and J shed 0 bases, with 7 bases lying between them. The CDR3 spans 13 residues. The germline CDR1 and CDR2 sequences are MNHEY and SVGEGT. The CDR3 sequence is CASSPGDQETQYF. DNA of the CDR3: TGTGCCAGCAGTCCAGGGGACCAAGAGACCCAGTACTTC.

This clone was counted once. This chain uses TRBV7-9 with TRBJ1-1, with 9 bases identical to TRBD1. V lost 4 bases to trimming and J lost 12 bases; unmatched junction nucleotides: 9. CDR1 is SEHNR, CDR2 FQNEAQ, per germline (reference sequence). The CDR3 extends over 13 amino acids. CDR3 DNA sequence: TGTGCCAGCAGCTCCGGGACAGGGTATTCGCCTTTCTTT. Amino acids: CASSSGTGYSPFF.

This chain connects TRBV7-9 to TRBJ1-1; 8 nucleotides match TRBD1. Germline values: CDR1 SEHNR, CDR2 FQNEAQ (reference sequence). The CDR3 loop spans 15 amino acids. The V gene end was trimmed by 5 bases and the J gene end by 11 bases; junction bases not matched to a gene: 16. The CDR3 protein is CASSASGTGRNGAFF. DNA of the CDR3: TGTGCCAGCAGCGCAAGCGGGACAGGCAGGAATGGGGCTTTCTTT.

The chain carries TRBV6-4 and TRBJ2-7, with 9 bases identical to TRBD1. The CDR3 spans 14 residues. Trimming cost V 7 bases and J 6 bases; bases outside gene matches: 10. Germline V gene data show CDR1 as MRHNA and CDR2 as SNTAGT. CDR3 in amino acids: CASKGQGFPGEQYF. For the CDR3, the DNA is TGTGCCAGCAAGGGACAGGGCTTTCCGGGCGAGCAGTACTTC.

This chain joins TRBV19 and TRBJ1-2, with TRBD1 matching 11 bases. V lost 1 base to trimming and J lost 7 bases; unmatched junction nucleotides: 5. From germline, CDR1 is LNHDA and CDR2 SQIVND (reference sequence). The CDR3 totals 15 residues. This chain's CDR3 is CASSIAGQGAGGYTF. The CDR3 DNA sequence: TGTGCCAGTAGTATAGCTGGACAGGGGGCGGGTGGCTACACCTTC. Variable domain in full (rest from reference TRBV19 and TRBJ1-2): DGGITQSPKYLFRKEGQNVTLSCEQNLNHDAMYWYRQDPGQGLRLIYYSQIVNDFQKGDIAEGYSVSREKKESFPLTVTSAQKNPTAFYLCASSIAGQGAGGYTFGSGTRLTVV.

This rearrangement joins TRBV6-2 or TRBV6-3 to TRBJ1-5; D gene ambiguous. Germline CDR1 and CDR2: MNHEY and SVGEGT. The CDR3 has 13 amino acids. Trimming took 2 bases from V and 5 from J, leaving 7 bases between them. CDR3 residues: CASSYLSDQPQHF. The CDR3 coding sequence is TGTGCCAGCAGTTACCTGAGCGATCAGCCCCAGCATTTT.

J is TRBJ2-2 and V is TRBV7-2; TRBD1 matches at 9 bases. Germline V gene sequence: CDR1 SGHTA, CDR2 FQGNSA. The CDR3 is 19 residues long. J gave up 5 bases and V 4 bases, and 17 bases lay outside the gene matches. As DNA, the CDR3 is TGTGCCAGCAGCTCCCGGGGGTGGGGACAGGGAGGTAGGACCGGGGAGCTGTTTTTT. The encoded protein is CASSSRGWGQGGRTGELFF.

The chain combines TRBV12-5 with TRBJ2-7, with TRBD1 matching 9 bases. CDR3 length: 17 amino acids. J was trimmed by 0 bases and V by 8 bases; bases with no gene match: 14. CDR1 and CDR2 from the germline V gene are LGHNT and FRNRAP. CDR3 DNA: TGTGCTAGTTCGGCCTCCCTCGGGACAGGGAGCTCCTACGAGCAGTACTTC. Protein product: CASSASLGTGSSYEQYF.

As regards this clone: Within the sample, other DNA sequences also encode this same CDR3. The V gene is TRBV11-2, the J gene TRBJ1-1; the D is unclear. CDR1 and CDR2 (germline): SGHAT, FQNNGV. The CDR3 runs 14 residues. V was cut by 1 base and J by 1 base, with 7 bases left in between. The DNA for the CDR3 is TGTGCCAGCAGCTTAGTTGCGGGGAACACTGAAGCTTTCTTT. Translated: CASSLVAGNTEAFF. Filled out from reference TRBV11-2 and TRBJ1-1, the complete variable domain reads EAGVAQSPRYKIIEKRQSVAFWCNPISGHATLYWYQQILGQGPKLLIQFQNNGVVDDSQLPKDRFSAERLKGVDSTLKIQPAKLEDSAVYLCASSLVAGNTEAFFGQGTRLTVV.

A single count supports this clone. CDR3 nucleotide sequence: TGTGCCATCAGAACGGACAGCATGAACACTGAAGCTTTCTTT. Its protein product is CAIRTDSMNTEAFF. This sequence joins TRBV10-3 and TRBJ1-1; D may be TRBD1 (6 bases). CDR1 is ENHRY, CDR2 SYGVKD, per germline. The CDR3 covers 14 residues. V was clipped by 6 bases and J by 0 bases, with 11 bases between them.

This clone was detected once. This chain joins TRBV4-1 and TRBJ1-4, with D perhaps TRBD1 (6 bases). This CDR3 region has 14 residues. Germline V gene data show CDR1 as MGHRA and CDR2 as YSYEKL. Trimming shortened V by 6 bases and J by 8 bases, and 16 bases separated the two germline ends. The CDR3 DNA sequence: TGCGCCAGCAGAATCCGGGACACTGGAGAAAAACTGTTTTTT. This gives the protein CASRIRDTGEKLFF.

The chain couples TRBV9 to TRBJ2-3, with D perhaps matching TRBD1 (6 bases). From germline, CDR1 is SGDLS and CDR2 YYNGEE. There are 14 residues in the CDR3. V lost 4 bases and J 1 base, leaving 10 bases between the germline ends. The DNA of the CDR3 is TGTGCCAGCAGCCTCCGGACAGGCACAGATACGCAGTATTTT. This gives the protein CASSLRTGTDTQYF. The entire variable domain, with the rest obtained from reference TRBV9 and TRBJ2-3, is as follows: DSGVTQTPKHLITATGQRVTLRCSPRSGDLSVYWYQQSLDQGLQFLIQYYNGEERAKGNILERFSAQQFPDLHSELNLSSLELGDSALYFCASSLRTGTDTQYFGPGTRLTVL.

The J gene is TRBJ1-2, the V gene TRBV7-9; 8 positions agree with TRBD1. Germline values: CDR1 SEHNR, CDR2 FQNEAQ (reference sequence). J gave up 6 bases and V 1 base, and 7 bases lay outside the gene matches. The length of the CDR3 is 15 residues. The CDR3 nucleotides are TGTGCCAGCAGCTTAGGTCTATCGACAGGGGATGGCTACACCTTC. Translation: CASSLGLSTGDGYTF. The variable domain in full, with the rest retrieved from reference TRBV7-9 and TRBJ1-2, is DTGVSQNPRHKITKRGQNVTFRCDPISEHNRLYWYRQTLGQGPEFLTYFQNEAQLEKSRLLSDRFSAERPKGSFSTLEIQRTEQGDSAMYLCASSLGLSTGDGYTFGSGTRLTVV.

The chain combines TRBV6-2 or TRBV6-3 with TRBJ1-1; weak D call: TRBD1 (6 bases). Trimming left V 3 bases short and J 5 bases short, with 13 bases between. CDR3 length: 14 residues. CDR1 MNHEY and CDR2 SVGEGT come from the germline V gene. The CDR3 region is CASSYQGLGTEAFF. As DNA, the CDR3 is TGTGCCAGCAGTTATCAGGGGCTGGGAACTGAAGCTTTCTTT.

The chain couples TRBV6-5 to TRBJ2-2; D not resolved. The CDR3 consists of 15 residues. V was shortened by 0 bases and J by 0 bases, with 5 bases between the two germline ends. CDR1 and CDR2 from the germline V gene are MNHEY and SVGAGI. The CDR3, as DNA: TGTGCCAGCAGTTACTCTATATCGAACACCGGGGAGCTGTTTTTT. It translates to CASSYSISNTGELFF.